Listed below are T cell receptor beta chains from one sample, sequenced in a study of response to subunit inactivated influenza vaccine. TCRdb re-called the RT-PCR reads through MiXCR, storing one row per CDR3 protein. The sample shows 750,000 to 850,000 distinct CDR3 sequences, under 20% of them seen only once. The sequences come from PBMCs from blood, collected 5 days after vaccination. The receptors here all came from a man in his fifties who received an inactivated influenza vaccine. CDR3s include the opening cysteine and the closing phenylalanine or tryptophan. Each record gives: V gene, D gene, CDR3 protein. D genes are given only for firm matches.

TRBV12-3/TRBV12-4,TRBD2,CASSPYIPGLAGGPGETQYF
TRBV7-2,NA,CASSLDGRTTAQYF
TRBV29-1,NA,CSVEQAHYGYTF
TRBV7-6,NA,CASSFEFTFQGEQYF
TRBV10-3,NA,CAISESHHPDPNLDTQYF
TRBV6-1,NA,CASSELGPMNTEAFF
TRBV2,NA,CASRDGRLRGIEQYF
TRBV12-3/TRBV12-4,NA,CASSSGRAVEAFF
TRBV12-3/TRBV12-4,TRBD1,CASSDRVEQYF
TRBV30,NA,CAWSDKGYNEQFF
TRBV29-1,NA,CSVVFPGADTQYF
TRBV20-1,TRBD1,CSARRGQGSETQYF
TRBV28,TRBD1,CATLGTGKWYEQFF
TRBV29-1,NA,CSVEENYGYTF
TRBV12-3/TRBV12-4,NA,CASSRASARVEQYF